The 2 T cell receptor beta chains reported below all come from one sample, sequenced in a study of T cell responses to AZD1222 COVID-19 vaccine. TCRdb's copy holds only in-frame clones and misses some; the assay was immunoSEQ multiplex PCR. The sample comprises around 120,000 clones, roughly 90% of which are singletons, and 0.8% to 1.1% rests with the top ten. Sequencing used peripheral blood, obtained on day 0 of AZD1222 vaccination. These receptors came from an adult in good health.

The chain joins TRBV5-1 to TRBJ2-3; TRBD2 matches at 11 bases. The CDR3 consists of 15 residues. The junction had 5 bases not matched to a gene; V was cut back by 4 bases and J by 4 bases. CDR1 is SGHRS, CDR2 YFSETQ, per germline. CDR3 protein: CASSIGTSGPDTQYF. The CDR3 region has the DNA TGCGCCAGCAGCATAGGGACTAGCGGACCAGATACGCAGTATTTT. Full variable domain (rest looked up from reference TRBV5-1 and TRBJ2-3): KAGVTQTPRYLIKTRGQQVTLSCSPISGHRSVSWYQQTPGQGLQFLFEYFSETQRNKGNFPGRFSGRQFSNSRSEMNVSTLELGDSALYLCASSIGTSGPDTQYFGPGTRLTVL.

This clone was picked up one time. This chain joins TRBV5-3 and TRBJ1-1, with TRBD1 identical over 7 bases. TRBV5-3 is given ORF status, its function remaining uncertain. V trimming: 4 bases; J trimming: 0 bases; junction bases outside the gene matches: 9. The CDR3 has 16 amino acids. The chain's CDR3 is CARSRGGGEMNTEAFF. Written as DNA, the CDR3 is TGTGCCAGAAGCCGAGGGGGCGGGGAGATGAACACTGAAGCTTTCTTT.